Listed below are T cell receptor beta chains from one sample, sequenced in a study of T-cell reconstitution after alpha-beta-depleted transplantation in children. TCRdb called the PCR reads again in MiXCR, with one record for every CDR3 protein. This sample has around 490,000 distinct CDR3 sequences; about an eighth occur once, and the top ten carry 12% to 15%. Material: PBMCs, mostly from graft donor cells, obtained 180 days after TCRalphabeta/CD19-depleted stem cell transplant. These receptors were taken from a female patient aged 2-15 years who had a stem cell transplant for aplastic anemia, so the T cells may come from the graft donor. The CDR3 runs from the conserved cysteine through the conserved F or W. Each record gives: CDR3 length, V gene, D gene, clone size, J gene, CDR3 DNA, CDR3 protein. A D gene is named only where the DNA matches it firmly. Size tells how often a clone was seen (once, few, many) or the class of an expanded clone, and some rows leave it out.

12,TRBV5-6,-,few,TRBJ2-1,TGTGCCAGCAGCCTACTCGTTCCGGAGCAGTTCTTC,CASSLLVPEQFF
15,TRBV28,TRBD2,-,TRBJ2-5,TGTGCCAGTTCGGGACGGGGACTAGCGGAAGAGACCCAGTACTTC,CASSGRGLAEETQYF
14,TRBV18,TRBD1,-,TRBJ2-1,TGTGCCAGCTCATTCGGACAGGGCTTAAATGAGCAGTTCTTC,CASSFGQGLNEQFF
16,TRBV7-2,TRBD1,-,TRBJ2-5,TGTGCCAGCAGCTTAGGGGGACAGGGTGGCCAAGAGACCCAGTACTTC,CASSLGGQGGQETQYF
12,TRBV7-9,-,many,TRBJ2-7,TGTGCCAGCAGCACAGACAGCTACGAGCAGTACTTC,CASSTDSYEQYF
19,TRBV5-1,TRBD1,few,TRBJ2-5,TGCGCCAGCAGCTTTCCATCTGGACAGGTCGTCGCCTGGGGGGAGACCCAGTACTTC,CASSFPSGQVVAWGETQYF
16,TRBV6-5,TRBD2,few,TRBJ2-2,TGTGCCAGCAGTCCGCGGACTAGCCCTATTACCGGGGAGCTGTTTTTT,CASSPRTSPITGELFF
18,TRBV12-3/TRBV12-4,TRBD1,-,TRBJ1-2,TGTGCCAGCAGTTTAGCGGGGAGGGGGCTAAATGTGGACTATGGCTACACCTTC,CASSLAGRGLNVDYGYTF
15,TRBV5-1,TRBD2,-,TRBJ2-7,TGCGCCAGCAGCCCGGATGGGACTAGCGTCTACGAGCAGTACTTC,CASSPDGTSVYEQYF
13,TRBV20-1,-,-,TRBJ1-5,TGCAGTGCTAGACCGGGCGAGAATCAGCCCCAGCATTTT,CSARPGENQPQHF
15,TRBV5-6,-,few,TRBJ2-1,TGTGCCAGCAGCTTAGTGGGCAGAGCCAACAATGAGCAGTTCTTC,CASSLVGRANNEQFF